These T cell receptor beta chains were read from a single sample in a study of response to subunit inactivated influenza vaccine. TCRdb itself ran the RT-PCR reads through MiXCR, one entry per CDR3 protein. The data show about 500,000 distinct CDR3 sequences, with 16% seen just once and approximately 3% held by the top ten. Sequenced here: CD4+ T cells sorted from PBMCs, sampled less than 25 months after vaccination. Receptors originate from a man aged 50 to 69 who received an inactivated influenza vaccine. Both conserved end residues are part of each CDR3. A D gene is named only where the DNA matches it firmly. Clone size appears in some rows only: once, few, many, or a class for an expanded clone.

abundance,v_gene,j_gene,d_gene,CDR3nt,CDR3aa
.,TRBV20-1,TRBJ2-7,TRBD1,TGCAGTGCTAGTCCCTTACAGGGGCGGACCTACGAGCAGTACTTC,CSASPLQGRTYEQYF
.,TRBV7-9,TRBJ1-5,.,TGTGCCAGCACCCGAGGGGGGGGCGAGCCCCAGCATTTT,CASTRGGGEPQHF
many,TRBV5-1,TRBJ1-1,.,TGCGCCAGCAGCACCGCTAACAGGGAAACTGAAGCTTTCTTT,CASSTANRETEAFF
.,TRBV25-1,TRBJ2-5,TRBD1,TGTGCCAGCAGTGATGCCGGGACAGGGGGAGAGACCCAGTACTTC,CASSDAGTGGETQYF
.,TRBV3-1,TRBJ2-5,.,TGTGCCAGCAGCCAAGCCTCTGCTGGGGTGAGGGAGACCCAGTACTTC,CASSQASAGVRETQYF
.,TRBV2,TRBJ1-5,.,TGTGCCAGCACCAAAGCGGGGGGCGATCAGCCCCAGCATTTT,CASTKAGGDQPQHF
.,TRBV5-6,TRBJ2-1,TRBD2,TGTGCCAGCAGCCTCATTTGGACTAGCGGGACTAATGAGCAGTTCTTC,CASSLIWTSGTNEQFF
once,TRBV20-1,TRBJ1-1,.,TGCAGTGCCCCCCAGGGCGCGAACACTGAAGCTTTCTTT,CSAPQGANTEAFF
few,TRBV10-3,TRBJ2-2,.,TGTGCCATCAGTGCTCAGGCGGCTGTCACCGGGGAGCTGTTTTTT,CAISAQAAVTGELFF
.,TRBV30,TRBJ2-7,.,TGTGCCTGGAGTGCAACGACAGTGTTTTACGAGCAGTACTTC,CAWSATTVFYEQYF
few,TRBV5-1,TRBJ2-2,TRBD2,TGCGCCAGCAGCCAAGGGACTAGCGGGGTCGGGGAGCTGTTTTTT,CASSQGTSGVGELFF
.,TRBV20-1,TRBJ1-6,TRBD1,TGCAGTGCTAGTATGATGCTGGGACAGGGGACTTCACCCCTCCACTTT,CSASMMLGQGTSPLHF